This T cell receptor (beta chain) appears in the sequencing data of a study of blood T cell repertoires in COVID-19. Study information: Italy, Spain and the United States were the sources of the convalescent and acute COVID-19 samples.

Per the germline V gene, CDR1 is SGHRS and CDR2 is YFSETQ. V lost 4 bases, J lost 0 bases, and 8 bases lay in between. There are 14 residues in the CDR3. TCRdb's table, derived via immunoSEQ multiplex PCR, lists solely in-frame clones and lacks some. The sample shows about 110,000 clones, over 65% of them seen only once. This receptor was obtained from a woman aged 40-49 years with acute or convalescent COVID-19. The specimen sequenced was peripheral blood. J is TRBJ1-5 and V is TRBV5-1; D may be TRBD1 (5 bases). For the CDR3, the DNA is TGCGCCAGCAGCCCAGGGTATAGCAATCAGCCCCAGCATTTT. Translating it yields CASSPGYSNQPQHF.